This entry lists 16 T cell receptor beta chains sequenced from one sample in a study of blood T cell repertoires in COVID-19. Here immunoSEQ multiplex PCR was the method, and the copy in TCRdb shows in-frame clones only, minus some. The sample has 55,000 to 70,000 clones; around 87% are singletons. Specimen: peripheral blood. The receptors were gathered from a man aged 60-69 years with acute or convalescent COVID-19.

The chain carries TRBV2 and TRBJ1-1, with D uncertain. The CDR3 totals 13 residues. The germline V and J ends were trimmed by 7 bases and 1 base, with 10 bases remaining between them. Germline V CDR1 and CDR2: SNHLY, FYNNEI. The CDR3 is CASKEGRNTEAFF. DNA for the CDR3: TGTGCCAGCAAGGAAGGGAGGAACACTGAAGCTTTCTTT.

The chain combines TRBV6-5 with TRBJ1-3, with D perhaps matching TRBD1 (6 bases). Germline-derived CDR1 and CDR2 are MNHEY and SVGAGI. The CDR3 covers 15 residues. The V and J ends lost 3 bases and 4 bases respectively, with 13 bases between them. CDR3 sequence: CASSYNWGQGNTIYF. The DNA for the CDR3 is TGTGCCAGCAGTTATAATTGGGGGCAAGGAAACACCATATATTTT.

This sequence joins TRBV18 and TRBJ2-3; TRBD1 matches at 8 bases. The CDR3 extends over 14 amino acids. V dropped 6 bases and J dropped 4; count of bases not matched to a gene: 6. CDR1 and CDR2 from the germline V gene are KGHSH and LQKENI. The CDR3 region is CASSDREYADTQYF. In DNA form, the CDR3 reads TGTGCCAGCTCGGACAGGGAATACGCAGATACGCAGTATTTT.

The CDR3 loop reads CASSLDSKFSGTQYF. CDR3 nucleotide sequence: TGTGCCAGCAGTTTAGACAGCAAGTTTAGCGGGACCCAGTACTTC. The V gene is TRBV27, the J gene TRBJ2-5; weak D call: TRBD2 (6 bases). With 2 bases removed from V and 7 bases from J, the gap between germline ends came to 17 bases. CDR1 and CDR2 (germline): MNHEY, SMNVEV (reference sequence). The CDR3 has 15 amino acids.

The genes are TRBV11-2 and TRBJ1-4, with D possibly being TRBD1 (5 bases). This CDR3 is built from 12 residues. The V gene lost 10 bases and the J gene lost 7 bases, with 13 bases spanning the gap. The germline V gene has CDR1 SGHAT and CDR2 FQNNGV. CDR3 amino acids: CATRGGREKLFF. The CDR3 DNA reads as TGTGCCACTAGGGGCGGTCGTGAAAAACTGTTTTTT.

The V gene is TRBV30, the J gene TRBJ1-4; 8 bases match TRBD1. The CDR3 is 14 residues long. Germline V gives CDR1 GTSNPN, CDR2 SVGIG (reference sequence). Trimming at V came to 7 bases and at J to 7 bases, leaving 11 bases not matched to a gene. Here the CDR3 reads CALTQGAKVEKLFF. The CDR3, as DNA: TGTGCCTTAACCCAGGGGGCGAAGGTTGAAAAACTGTTTTTT.

The V call is TRBV30, the J call TRBJ1-3; no definite D call. Germline CDR1 GTSNPN, CDR2 SVGIG (reference sequence). The ends were cut back, 3 bases at V and 9 bases at J, with 15 bases in the middle. There are 13 residues in the CDR3. CDR3 protein: CAWSAGNLGTIYF. The CDR3 DNA reads TGTGCCTGGAGCGCGGGAAATCTCGGCACCATATATTTT.

This chain joins TRBV7-2 and TRBJ2-5; the D gene is possibly TRBD2 (6 bases). V lost 3 bases to trimming and J lost 5 bases, with 13 bases between them. This CDR3 is 14 amino acids long. Per germline, CDR1 SGHTA and CDR2 FQGNSA. Here the CDR3 reads CASSFGTAGETQYF. The CDR3 region has the DNA TGTGCCAGCAGCTTTGGGACGGCGGGGGAGACCCAGTACTTC.

This clone was counted once. The chain links TRBV5-1 to TRBJ1-3; D may be TRBD1 (5 bases). This CDR3 spans 14 amino acids. Trimming pared 0 bases from V and 1 base from J, leaving 5 bases between. Germline V gene data show CDR1 as SGHRS and CDR2 as YFSETQ. The CDR3 spells CASSLDRSGNTIYF. In DNA form, the CDR3 reads TGCGCCAGCAGCTTGGACAGGTCTGGAAACACCATATATTTT. Complete variable domain (other parts from reference TRBV5-1 and TRBJ1-3): KAGVTQTPRYLIKTRGQQVTLSCSPISGHRSVSWYQQTPGQGLQFLFEYFSETQRNKGNFPGRFSGRQFSNSRSEMNVSTLELGDSALYLCASSLDRSGNTIYFGEGSWLTVV.

V and J are TRBV3-1 (or the pseudogene TRBV3-2) and TRBJ1-2; no clear D. The ends were cut back, 0 bases at V and 2 bases at J, with 7 bases in the middle. CDR3 length: 14 amino acids. The germline V gene encodes CDR1 LGHDT and CDR2 YNNKEL (reference sequence). This chain's CDR3 is CASSQEGRNYGYTF. In DNA, the CDR3 is TGTGCCAGCAGCCAAGAGGGCAGGAACTATGGCTACACCTTC.

This sequence joins TRBV11-2 and TRBJ1-2; D remains unclear. This CDR3 region has 15 residues. Germline values: CDR1 SGHAT, CDR2 FQNNGV. V lost 5 bases to trimming and J lost 0 bases, with 13 bases between them. The DNA for the CDR3 is TGTGCCAGCAGCCCCTGGTACGGGACTAACTATGGCTACACCTTC. Amino acid sequence: CASSPWYGTNYGYTF. The full variable domain, rest sourced from reference TRBV11-2 and TRBJ1-2, is EAGVAQSPRYKIIEKRQSVAFWCNPISGHATLYWYQQILGQGPKLLIQFQNNGVVDDSQLPKDRFSAERLKGVDSTLKIQPAKLEDSAVYLCASSPWYGTNYGYTFGSGTRLTVV.

This clone was observed a single time. The rearrangement joins TRBV12-3 or TRBV12-4 to TRBJ1-2; no clear D gene. V gave up 3 bases and J gave up 5 bases, with 7 bases separating them. The CDR3 has 12 amino acids. CDR3 DNA sequence: TGTGCCAGCAGTTTCTCTACTTATGGCTACACCTTC. Translating gives CASSFSTYGYTF.

The gene calls are TRBV19 and TRBJ1-5; a possible D gene is TRBD1 (5 bases). CDR3 length: 15 residues. The ends were cut back, 5 bases at V and 1 base at J, with 12 bases in the middle. CDR1 and CDR2 (germline): LNHDA, SQIVND (reference sequence). This CDR3 reads CASSSGELSNQPQHF. CDR3 bases: TGTGCCAGTAGTTCGGGGGAGCTCAGCAATCAGCCCCAGCATTTT.

The chain carries TRBV5-1 and TRBJ2-7; TRBD1 aligns across 8 bases. V was clipped by 1 base and J by 0 bases; unmatched bases: 3. This CDR3 is built from 15 residues. Germline V gene data show CDR1 as SGHRS and CDR2 as YFSETQ. CDR3 in amino acids: CASSLTGGTSYEQYF. Written as DNA, the CDR3 is TGCGCCAGCAGCTTGACAGGGGGGACCTCCTACGAGCAGTACTTC.

V gene TRBV19 combines with J gene TRBJ1-5; D gene uncertain. Between the trimmed V and J ends, which lost 6 bases and 0 bases, there was a span of 12 bases. Germline V gene lookup returns CDR1 LNHDA and CDR2 SQIVND (reference sequence). The CDR3 is 15 amino acids. The CDR3 reads CASSRGINSNQPQHF. As DNA, the CDR3 is TGTGCCAGTAGCCGAGGTATTAATAGCAATCAGCCCCAGCATTTT.

This sequence joins TRBV21-1 and TRBJ2-3; the table's D gene call, TRBD2, was not cross checked with the DNA. TRBV21-1 is termed a pseudogene. The CDR3 extends over 14 amino acids. The CDR3 region has the DNA TGTGCCAGCAGCAAAGGAGCGCGGCCAGATACGCAGTATTTT. The encoded protein is CASSKGARPDTQYF.